This TCR beta chain was captured in a study of regulatory T cells in long-lasting Graves disease. This sample's time point: persistent/refractory GD, antithyroid drugs over 5 years with positive TRAb. There was RNA extracted from PBMCs, and the TCR library was made from it. Arm-PCR of CDR3 regions and iRepertoire HTBI primers were the basis on which TCR beta libraries were built. A single record per CDR3 protein comes from TCRdb applying MiXCR to the multiplex PCR reads. The repertoire holds more than 650,000 distinct CDR3 sequences, with roughly 30% as singletons. Trimming took 3 bases from V and 7 from J, leaving 16 bases between them. There are 15 residues in the CDR3. In germline, CDR1 is LNHDA, CDR2 SQIVND (reference sequence).

V is TRBV19 and J is TRBJ1-5, with TRBD1 as a possible D gene (6 bases). This clonotype was obtained from a female donor with Graves disease. This specimen consisted of peripheral blood mononuclear cells (PBMCs), obtained when the disease was refractory, from a patient treated with antithyroid drugs. The CDR3 loop is CASSIRQERGQPQHF. CDR3 nucleotides: TGTGCCAGTAGTATCCGACAGGAAAGGGGCCAGCCCCAGCATTTT. Complete variable domain (other parts from reference TRBV19 and TRBJ1-5): DGGITQSPKYLFRKEGQNVTLSCEQNLNHDAMYWYRQDPGQGLRLIYYSQIVNDFQKGDIAEGYSVSREKKESFPLTVTSAQKNPTAFYLCASSIRQERGQPQHFGDGTRLSIL.